A selection of T cell receptor beta chains follows, all from one sample in a study of T-cell reconstitution after alpha-beta-depleted transplantation in children. TCRdb itself ran the PCR reads through MiXCR, one entry per CDR3 protein. The table shows 440,000 or so distinct CDR3 sequences, with 11% occurring only once. The material was PBMCs from the stem cell graft donor, obtained from the stem cell graft. The source of these receptors is a human donor who donated a stem cell graft to a child with acute myeloid leukemia. Both conserved end residues are part of each CDR3. A D gene is named only where the DNA matches it firmly. Expanded clones are given a class, and other clones once, few, many or no size at all.

clone size | J gene | D gene | V gene | CDR3 length | CDR3 protein | CDR3 DNA
many | TRBJ2-3 | - | TRBV12-3/TRBV12-4 | 11 | CASRLTDTQYF | TGTGCCAGCAGGCTCACAGATACGCAGTATTTT
few | TRBJ2-2 | - | TRBV29-1 | 12 | CSVESNTGELFF | TGCAGCGTGGAGTCGAACACCGGGGAGCTGTTTTTT
- | TRBJ2-5 | - | TRBV4-2 | 14 | CASSQGGNMETQYF | TGTGCCAGCAGCCAAGGGGGAAATATGGAGACCCAGTACTTC
many | TRBJ2-1 | TRBD2 | TRBV29-1 | 11 | CSASGVKEQFF | TGCAGCGCTAGCGGGGTAAAAGAGCAGTTCTTC
many | TRBJ2-2 | - | TRBV19 | 12 | CAAGRNTGELFF | TGTGCCGCGGGACGAAACACCGGGGAGCTGTTTTTT
- | TRBJ2-7 | - | TRBV27 | 15 | CASSFTAVSSYEQYF | TGTGCCAGCAGTTTTACAGCGGTGAGCTCCTACGAGCAGTACTTC
- | TRBJ2-3 | - | TRBV18 | 15 | CASSPRGKGPDTQYF | TGTGCCAGCTCACCAAGAGGAAAAGGACCAGATACGCAGTATTTT
- | TRBJ2-2 | TRBD1 | TRBV19 | 16 | CASRDIRTGDTGELFF | TGTGCCAGTAGAGACATTCGGACAGGGGACACCGGGGAGCTGTTTTTT
many | TRBJ1-1 | - | TRBV5-1 | 15 | CASSLAGAGNTEAFF | TGCGCCAGCAGCTTGGCAGGGGCAGGAAACACTGAAGCTTTCTTT
few | TRBJ2-2 | TRBD2 | TRBV4-1 | 15 | CASSQELAGTGELFF | TGCGCCAGCAGCCAAGAGCTAGCGGGAACCGGGGAGCTGTTTTTT
- | TRBJ2-2 | TRBD1 | TRBV20-1 | 16 | CSALGSGGADTGELFF | TGCAGTGCTCTCGGTTCAGGGGGCGCAGACACCGGGGAGCTGTTTTTT
few | TRBJ1-2 | TRBD1 | TRBV12-3/TRBV12-4 | 14 | CASSFGSGGSGYTF | TGTGCCAGCAGTTTCGGGTCAGGGGGATCTGGCTACACCTTC
few | TRBJ1-1 | - | TRBV29-1 | 15 | CSGLPAGRGNTEAFF | TGCAGCGGCCTACCTGCAGGGAGAGGGAACACTGAAGCTTTCTTT